A selection of T cell receptor beta chains follows, all from one sample in a study of CD8 T cells in ankylosing spondylitis. TCRdb ran MiXCR on the 5' RACE reads and lists one entry per CDR3 protein. Among some 200,000 distinct CDR3 sequences listed, 7% to 8% were seen once. Sequencing was done on a sample of blood, either unsorted or a sorted T cell fraction (not recorded which). Every receptor here comes from a male donor with ankylosing spondylitis. CDR3s include the opening cysteine and the closing phenylalanine or tryptophan. Fields, in order: J gene, V gene, clone size, D gene, CDR3 DNA, CDR3 protein. The D gene is left open where the match is weak. Clone sizes are given selectively: once, few, many, or a class where the clone is expanded.

j_gene: TRBJ2-5; v_gene: TRBV5-1; abundance: many; d_gene: NA; CDR3nt: TGCGCCAGCAGCTTGGTTCTAGCCCAGAGAGAGACCCAGTACTTC; CDR3aa: CASSLVLAQRETQYF
j_gene: TRBJ2-1; v_gene: TRBV24-1; abundance: few; d_gene: TRBD2; CDR3nt: TGTGCCACCAGTGACCGACTAGCGGGGTCCTACAATGAGCAGTTCTTC; CDR3aa: CATSDRLAGSYNEQFF
j_gene: TRBJ2-7; v_gene: TRBV12-3/TRBV12-4; abundance: NA; d_gene: NA; CDR3nt: TGTGCCAGCAGTTCAGACCCCTACGAGCAGTACTTC; CDR3aa: CASSSDPYEQYF
j_gene: TRBJ2-1; v_gene: TRBV7-2; abundance: many; d_gene: NA; CDR3nt: TGTGCCAGCAGCTTAGGTGGGGGCCCCTCTTACAATGAGCAGTTCTTC; CDR3aa: CASSLGGGPSYNEQFF
j_gene: TRBJ2-3; v_gene: TRBV7-9; abundance: NA; d_gene: NA; CDR3nt: TGTGCCAGCAGCCCCCCCCCGGCCGGAGATTCGCAGTATTTT; CDR3aa: CASSPPPAGDSQYF
j_gene: TRBJ2-1; v_gene: TRBV7-9; abundance: NA; d_gene: NA; CDR3nt: TGTGCCAGCAGAAAAGACAACCATGAGCAGTTCTTC; CDR3aa: CASRKDNHEQFF
j_gene: TRBJ2-4; v_gene: TRBV5-4; abundance: NA; d_gene: NA; CDR3nt: TGTGCCAGCAGCTTGCGCCCAGGACACGACCAGTACTTC; CDR3aa: CASSLRPGHDQYF
j_gene: TRBJ1-1; v_gene: TRBV12-5; abundance: many; d_gene: NA; CDR3nt: TGTGCTAGTGGACAGGGCGGGACTGAAGCTTTCTTT; CDR3aa: CASGQGGTEAFF
j_gene: TRBJ2-7; v_gene: TRBV14; abundance: many; d_gene: NA; CDR3nt: TGTGCCAGCAGCCCCGGACGCAGCTCCTACGAGCAGTACTTC; CDR3aa: CASSPGRSSYEQYF
j_gene: TRBJ1-3; v_gene: TRBV7-6; abundance: NA; d_gene: TRBD1; CDR3nt: TGTGCCAGCAGCTCCCCGGTGGGCAGGGGGCCTGGAAACACCATATATTTT; CDR3aa: CASSSPVGRGPGNTIYF
j_gene: TRBJ1-1; v_gene: TRBV6-5; abundance: many; d_gene: NA; CDR3nt: TGTGCCAGCAGTGCCGGATACACTGAAGCTTTCTTT; CDR3aa: CASSAGYTEAFF
j_gene: TRBJ2-7; v_gene: TRBV10-2; abundance: few; d_gene: NA; CDR3nt: TGCGCCAGCAGTGGCCGGACAGCACCCTACGAGCAGTACTTC; CDR3aa: CASSGRTAPYEQYF
j_gene: TRBJ2-2; v_gene: TRBV7-7; abundance: NA; d_gene: NA; CDR3nt: TGTGCTAGCAGCTTAAAGGCCGGGGAGCTGTTTTTT; CDR3aa: CASSLKAGELFF
j_gene: TRBJ1-2; v_gene: TRBV5-5; abundance: many; d_gene: TRBD1; CDR3nt: TGTGCCAGCAACTGGACGCCAGGGGGAGGCTACACCTTC; CDR3aa: CASNWTPGGGYTF
j_gene: TRBJ2-1; v_gene: TRBV10-1; abundance: few; d_gene: TRBD2; CDR3nt: TGCGCCAGCAGTACGGGAGGGCCCTACAATGAGCAGTTCTTC; CDR3aa: CASSTGGPYNEQFF
j_gene: TRBJ2-4; v_gene: TRBV7-2; abundance: few; d_gene: NA; CDR3nt: TGTGCCAGGGGCTTGGGGCTGCGAGCGGGCGACATTCAGTACTTC; CDR3aa: CARGLGLRAGDIQYF
j_gene: TRBJ2-1; v_gene: TRBV28; abundance: many; d_gene: NA; CDR3nt: TGTGCCAGCAGTTTAGGGGGCCTCTACAATGAGCAGTTCTTC; CDR3aa: CASSLGGLYNEQFF
j_gene: TRBJ2-1; v_gene: TRBV10-3; abundance: many; d_gene: NA; CDR3nt: TGTGCCATCAGTGAGGGTCGGACCTACAATGAGCAGTTCTTC; CDR3aa: CAISEGRTYNEQFF
j_gene: TRBJ1-1; v_gene: TRBV19; abundance: many; d_gene: NA; CDR3nt: TGTGCCAGTAGTGTCGCCCGAGACACTGTCATGAACACTGAAGCTTTCTTT; CDR3aa: CASSVARDTVMNTEAFF
j_gene: TRBJ1-2; v_gene: TRBV29-1; abundance: many; d_gene: TRBD1; CDR3nt: TGCAGCGTCCGACCTCGAGACAGGGGGAGTCCGTATGGCTACACCTTC; CDR3aa: CSVRPRDRGSPYGYTF
j_gene: TRBJ1-1; v_gene: TRBV7-8; abundance: many; d_gene: NA; CDR3nt: TGTGCCAGCAGCTCGGAGAACTCGAGGAACACTGAAGCTTTCTTT; CDR3aa: CASSSENSRNTEAFF
j_gene: TRBJ1-1; v_gene: TRBV28; abundance: many; d_gene: NA; CDR3nt: TGTGCCAGCAGTTCACAGCCTAACACTGAAGCTTTCTTT; CDR3aa: CASSSQPNTEAFF
j_gene: TRBJ1-1; v_gene: TRBV5-6; abundance: many; d_gene: NA; CDR3nt: TGTGCCAGCAGCCCGGGACGGAGAGGCAACACTGAAGCTTTCTTT; CDR3aa: CASSPGRRGNTEAFF
j_gene: TRBJ2-6; v_gene: TRBV4-2; abundance: NA; d_gene: TRBD1; CDR3nt: TGTGCCAGGGGCCCCGGGACAGTGTTCTCTGGGGCCAACGTCCTGACTTTC; CDR3aa: CARGPGTVFSGANVLTF
j_gene: TRBJ2-2; v_gene: TRBV11-2; abundance: many; d_gene: TRBD1; CDR3nt: TGTGCCAGCAGCTCGTTCCCCAGGGACAGGGGGACCGGGGAGCTGTTTTTT; CDR3aa: CASSSFPRDRGTGELFF
j_gene: TRBJ2-2; v_gene: TRBV29-1; abundance: NA; d_gene: NA; CDR3nt: TGCAGCGTAGTGGGAGATACCGGGGAGCTGTTTTTT; CDR3aa: CSVVGDTGELFF
j_gene: TRBJ2-1; v_gene: TRBV9; abundance: many; d_gene: TRBD1; CDR3nt: TGTGCCAGCAGCGTGGCCGGGACAGCCAAGTTCTTC; CDR3aa: CASSVAGTAKFF
j_gene: TRBJ2-7; v_gene: TRBV27; abundance: few; d_gene: NA; CDR3nt: TGTGCCAGCAGTTTGGCATGGGGGGCCAACGAGCAGTACTTC; CDR3aa: CASSLAWGANEQYF
j_gene: TRBJ2-7; v_gene: TRBV4-3; abundance: many; d_gene: TRBD2; CDR3nt: TGCGCCAGCAGCCAAGATGGGCGGGAGGGCTACGAGCAGTACTTC; CDR3aa: CASSQDGREGYEQYF
j_gene: TRBJ2-1; v_gene: TRBV20-1; abundance: few; d_gene: TRBD2; CDR3nt: TGCAGTGCGAACGACGGGACTAGCGGGAGGGCCCTCTACAATGAGCAGTTCTTC; CDR3aa: CSANDGTSGRALYNEQFF
j_gene: TRBJ2-1; v_gene: TRBV7-6; abundance: NA; d_gene: TRBD2; CDR3nt: TGTGCCAGCAGCTTCTTGGGCGGAGGGACTAGCGGGGCCTACAATGAGCAGTTCTTC; CDR3aa: CASSFLGGGTSGAYNEQFF
j_gene: TRBJ2-3; v_gene: TRBV28; abundance: many; d_gene: NA; CDR3nt: TGTGCCAGCAGCCGAACGACAGTTCTTCCAGGGGATACGCAGTATTTT; CDR3aa: CASSRTTVLPGDTQYF
j_gene: TRBJ1-3; v_gene: TRBV5-4; abundance: many; d_gene: NA; CDR3nt: TGTGCCAGCAGCTTGGACTGGGACTCTGGAAACACCATATATTTT; CDR3aa: CASSLDWDSGNTIYF
j_gene: TRBJ1-5; v_gene: TRBV27; abundance: few; d_gene: NA; CDR3nt: TGTGCCACGACAGGCGGTCTCAATCAGCCCCAGCATTTT; CDR3aa: CATTGGLNQPQHF
j_gene: TRBJ2-3; v_gene: TRBV6-5; abundance: many; d_gene: TRBD1; CDR3nt: TGTGCCAGCAGTTACAGGGACAGAGCTAGAGATACGCAGTATTTT; CDR3aa: CASSYRDRARDTQYF
j_gene: TRBJ2-1; v_gene: TRBV7-6; abundance: NA; d_gene: NA; CDR3nt: TGTGCCAGCAGCTCTGGACGGGATTACAATGAGCAGTTCTTC; CDR3aa: CASSSGRDYNEQFF
j_gene: TRBJ2-4; v_gene: TRBV27; abundance: many; d_gene: NA; CDR3nt: TGTGCCAGCAGTTTACGGACAGAAGGTTTCATTCAGTACTTC; CDR3aa: CASSLRTEGFIQYF
j_gene: TRBJ2-7; v_gene: TRBV13; abundance: many; d_gene: TRBD1; CDR3nt: TGTGCCAGCAGCCTGGGACAGGGGATGAACGAGCAGTACTTC; CDR3aa: CASSLGQGMNEQYF
j_gene: TRBJ2-3; v_gene: TRBV5-5; abundance: few; d_gene: NA; CDR3nt: TGTGCCAGCAGCTTGGCCCTCATATCAGGGGGGTCTTGGGATACGCAGTATTTT; CDR3aa: CASSLALISGGSWDTQYF
j_gene: TRBJ2-7; v_gene: TRBV28; abundance: many; d_gene: TRBD1; CDR3nt: TGTGCCAGCAGTTTCCAGGGGGCCTCGGGAGAGCAGTACTTC; CDR3aa: CASSFQGASGEQYF
j_gene: TRBJ1-2; v_gene: TRBV11-2; abundance: many; d_gene: TRBD1; CDR3nt: TGTGCCAGCAGCCCCTGGGACAGCTATGGCTACACCTTC; CDR3aa: CASSPWDSYGYTF
j_gene: TRBJ2-7; v_gene: TRBV11-2; abundance: NA; d_gene: TRBD1; CDR3nt: TGTGCCAGCAGCTTTGAGACAGGGGGCTACGAGCAGTACTTC; CDR3aa: CASSFETGGYEQYF
j_gene: TRBJ2-5; v_gene: TRBV6-2/TRBV6-3; abundance: many; d_gene: NA; CDR3nt: TGTGCCAGCAGTTCCTCCGGGGCCCAAGAGACCCAGTACTTC; CDR3aa: CASSSSGAQETQYF
j_gene: TRBJ1-3; v_gene: TRBV11-2; abundance: many; d_gene: NA; CDR3nt: TGTGCCAGCAGCTTAGATCCTGTATCAATATCTGGAAACACCATATATTTT; CDR3aa: CASSLDPVSISGNTIYF
j_gene: TRBJ2-7; v_gene: TRBV20-1; abundance: many; d_gene: TRBD1; CDR3nt: TGCAGCCTCGAGGGACAGCAAACCTACGAGCAGTACTTC; CDR3aa: CSLEGQQTYEQYF
j_gene: TRBJ2-1; v_gene: TRBV3-1; abundance: many; d_gene: NA; CDR3nt: TGTGCCAGCAGCCAAGAATTAGACTACAATGAGCAGTTCTTC; CDR3aa: CASSQELDYNEQFF
j_gene: TRBJ1-1; v_gene: TRBV9; abundance: many; d_gene: NA; CDR3nt: TGTGCCAGCAGCTCTAGTGGCCTGGGCACTGAAGCTTTCTTT; CDR3aa: CASSSSGLGTEAFF
j_gene: TRBJ2-7; v_gene: TRBV6-2/TRBV6-3; abundance: NA; d_gene: TRBD2; CDR3nt: TGTGCCAGCAGTTACTCGAAGACTAGCGGGACCTACGAGCAGTACTTC; CDR3aa: CASSYSKTSGTYEQYF
j_gene: TRBJ2-1; v_gene: TRBV5-1; abundance: many; d_gene: NA; CDR3nt: TGCGCCAGCAGCTTGGAATCGGGCCTTCCCTCCTACAATGAGCAGTTCTTC; CDR3aa: CASSLESGLPSYNEQFF
j_gene: TRBJ2-7; v_gene: TRBV5-6; abundance: few; d_gene: NA; CDR3nt: TGTGCCAGCAGCTTGTCCTACAGAAACTACGAGCAGTACTTC; CDR3aa: CASSLSYRNYEQYF
j_gene: TRBJ2-5; v_gene: TRBV10-3; abundance: many; d_gene: TRBD1; CDR3nt: TGTGCCATCAGTGCCGCGGACAGGGCGAAAGAGACCCAGTACTTC; CDR3aa: CAISAADRAKETQYF
j_gene: TRBJ2-7; v_gene: TRBV7-9; abundance: many; d_gene: TRBD1; CDR3nt: TGTGCCAGCAGCTTAGTTTTGACAGGGGGCGACGAGCAGTACTTC; CDR3aa: CASSLVLTGGDEQYF
j_gene: TRBJ2-3; v_gene: TRBV28; abundance: many; d_gene: NA; CDR3nt: TGTGCCAGCAGTTTTCTGAAGCGGTTAGATACGCAGTATTTT; CDR3aa: CASSFLKRLDTQYF